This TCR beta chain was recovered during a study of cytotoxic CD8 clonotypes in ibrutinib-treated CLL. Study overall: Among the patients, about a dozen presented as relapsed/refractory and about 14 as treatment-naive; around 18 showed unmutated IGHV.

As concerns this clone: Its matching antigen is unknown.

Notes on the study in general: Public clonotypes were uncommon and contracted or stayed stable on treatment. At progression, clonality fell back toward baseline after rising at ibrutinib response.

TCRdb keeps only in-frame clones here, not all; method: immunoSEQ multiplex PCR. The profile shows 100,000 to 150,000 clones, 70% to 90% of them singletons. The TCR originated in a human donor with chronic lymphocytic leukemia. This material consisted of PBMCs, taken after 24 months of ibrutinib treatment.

The CDR3: CASSNPSGEPQHF. The CDR3 nucleotides read TGTGCCAGCAGTAACCCATCGGGAGAGCCCCAGCATTTT. The V gene is TRBV6-6, the J gene TRBJ1-5; D remains unclear. The V end lost 5 bases, the J end lost 8 bases, and 13 bases lay between the germline ends. Germline V gives CDR1 MNHNY, CDR2 SVGAGI (reference sequence). The CDR3 has 13 residues.